The rows below give T cell receptor beta chains drawn from one sample of a study of beta chain features in type 1 diabetes. Only in-frame clones appear in the TCRdb table, and some are missing; sequencing was by immunoSEQ multiplex PCR. The table shows fewer than 450,000 clones, with roughly 12% occurring only once. What was sequenced was naive CD4+ T cells from blood. These receptors originate from a woman under 30 with type 1 diabetes. The conserved cysteine and the conserved F or W are not part of the CDR3 here.

ASSPDRAYGYT	TRBV7-2	TRBJ1-2
ASSPSFLNEQF	TRBV11-2	TRBJ2-1
AWTAGLTDTQY	TRBV30	TRBJ2-3
SVLTQGLVSNYGYT	TRBV29-1	TRBJ1-2
SVGAPRGTPNEKLF	TRBV29-1	TRBJ1-4
ASSLARNSYNEQF	TRBV5-1	TRBJ2-1
ASSLTLGGETQY	TRBV5-6	TRBJ2-5
ASSIRSQTSYNEQF	TRBV19	TRBJ2-1
ASSLGESSYNEQF	TRBV7-2	TRBJ2-1
ASSGTGRETQY	TRBV5-4	TRBJ2-5
ASRGRSRGATYEQY	TRBV27	TRBJ2-7
ASSQDGLAGGSEQF	TRBV4-3	TRBJ2-1
ASSATSTGNYGYT	TRBV7-2	TRBJ1-2
AWSPTVYEQY	TRBV30	TRBJ2-7
ASSHGQGAGGYT	TRBV5-1	TRBJ1-2
ASRNAVYGYT	TRBV7-9	TRBJ1-2
ASSPQEGAGYEQY	TRBV5-1	TRBJ2-7
ASSITSGNDWDTDTQY	TRBV11-2	TRBJ2-3
ASSYSGQRGNTEAF	TRBV6-5	TRBJ1-1
ASSLAGAAGELF	TRBV5-1	TRBJ2-2
ASSIDRVETEAF	TRBV28	TRBJ1-1
ASSEEGTGILEAF	TRBV25-1	TRBJ1-1
ASSQMSGTGELF	TRBV14	TRBJ2-2
ASSQDRTGPYYGYT	TRBV4-3	TRBJ1-2
ATSRDRGQETQY	TRBV15	TRBJ2-5
ASSNHGQSGANVLT	TRBV7-7	TRBJ2-6
ASSSRYRDNEQF	TRBV7-3	TRBJ2-1
ASSPTPGQGASWETQY	TRBV4-1	TRBJ2-5
ASSSGRKDTGELF	TRBV6-5	TRBJ2-2
ASRPPHRGSYEQY	TRBV27	TRBJ2-7
ASSVEASGETQY	TRBV9	TRBJ2-5
ASSLAGGREVYGYT	TRBV7-9	TRBJ1-2
ASSSWATGNTEAF	TRBV5-4	TRBJ1-1
ASRGSQGDTYEQY	TRBV28	TRBJ2-7
SVERGTDTQY	TRBV29-1	TRBJ2-3
ALSAGGGLETQY	TRBV7-9	TRBJ2-5
SVTPAGGSTDTQY	TRBV29-1	TRBJ2-3
ASSPGQGDYGYT	TRBV18	TRBJ1-2
AWSVARDQPQH	TRBV30	TRBJ1-5
ASSEGQGAKT	TRBV2	TRBJ1-2
ASTSSSGISDTQY	TRBV19	TRBJ2-3
ASSLTSGRKETQY	TRBV28	TRBJ2-5
ASSLAGGAETQY	TRBV9	TRBJ2-5
ASSWGGTDTQY	TRBV7-2	TRBJ2-3
ASSSGLGAWTGELF	TRBV7-3	TRBJ2-2
ASSEAWGQGAEAF	TRBV25-1	TRBJ1-1
ASSFIPIGQGEQF	TRBV7-8	TRBJ2-1
ASRTAGGEQF	TRBV6-5	TRBJ2-1
ATSRRDGRNTDTQY	TRBV15	TRBJ2-3
ASSLGQRVYGYT	TRBV11-2	TRBJ1-2
ASSLVTGAGYT	TRBV5-6	TRBJ1-2
ASSLQGYEQY	TRBV28	TRBJ2-7
ASSSPGQGDTGELF	TRBV5-1	TRBJ2-2
ASSFVGQGGPDEKLF	TRBV27	TRBJ1-4